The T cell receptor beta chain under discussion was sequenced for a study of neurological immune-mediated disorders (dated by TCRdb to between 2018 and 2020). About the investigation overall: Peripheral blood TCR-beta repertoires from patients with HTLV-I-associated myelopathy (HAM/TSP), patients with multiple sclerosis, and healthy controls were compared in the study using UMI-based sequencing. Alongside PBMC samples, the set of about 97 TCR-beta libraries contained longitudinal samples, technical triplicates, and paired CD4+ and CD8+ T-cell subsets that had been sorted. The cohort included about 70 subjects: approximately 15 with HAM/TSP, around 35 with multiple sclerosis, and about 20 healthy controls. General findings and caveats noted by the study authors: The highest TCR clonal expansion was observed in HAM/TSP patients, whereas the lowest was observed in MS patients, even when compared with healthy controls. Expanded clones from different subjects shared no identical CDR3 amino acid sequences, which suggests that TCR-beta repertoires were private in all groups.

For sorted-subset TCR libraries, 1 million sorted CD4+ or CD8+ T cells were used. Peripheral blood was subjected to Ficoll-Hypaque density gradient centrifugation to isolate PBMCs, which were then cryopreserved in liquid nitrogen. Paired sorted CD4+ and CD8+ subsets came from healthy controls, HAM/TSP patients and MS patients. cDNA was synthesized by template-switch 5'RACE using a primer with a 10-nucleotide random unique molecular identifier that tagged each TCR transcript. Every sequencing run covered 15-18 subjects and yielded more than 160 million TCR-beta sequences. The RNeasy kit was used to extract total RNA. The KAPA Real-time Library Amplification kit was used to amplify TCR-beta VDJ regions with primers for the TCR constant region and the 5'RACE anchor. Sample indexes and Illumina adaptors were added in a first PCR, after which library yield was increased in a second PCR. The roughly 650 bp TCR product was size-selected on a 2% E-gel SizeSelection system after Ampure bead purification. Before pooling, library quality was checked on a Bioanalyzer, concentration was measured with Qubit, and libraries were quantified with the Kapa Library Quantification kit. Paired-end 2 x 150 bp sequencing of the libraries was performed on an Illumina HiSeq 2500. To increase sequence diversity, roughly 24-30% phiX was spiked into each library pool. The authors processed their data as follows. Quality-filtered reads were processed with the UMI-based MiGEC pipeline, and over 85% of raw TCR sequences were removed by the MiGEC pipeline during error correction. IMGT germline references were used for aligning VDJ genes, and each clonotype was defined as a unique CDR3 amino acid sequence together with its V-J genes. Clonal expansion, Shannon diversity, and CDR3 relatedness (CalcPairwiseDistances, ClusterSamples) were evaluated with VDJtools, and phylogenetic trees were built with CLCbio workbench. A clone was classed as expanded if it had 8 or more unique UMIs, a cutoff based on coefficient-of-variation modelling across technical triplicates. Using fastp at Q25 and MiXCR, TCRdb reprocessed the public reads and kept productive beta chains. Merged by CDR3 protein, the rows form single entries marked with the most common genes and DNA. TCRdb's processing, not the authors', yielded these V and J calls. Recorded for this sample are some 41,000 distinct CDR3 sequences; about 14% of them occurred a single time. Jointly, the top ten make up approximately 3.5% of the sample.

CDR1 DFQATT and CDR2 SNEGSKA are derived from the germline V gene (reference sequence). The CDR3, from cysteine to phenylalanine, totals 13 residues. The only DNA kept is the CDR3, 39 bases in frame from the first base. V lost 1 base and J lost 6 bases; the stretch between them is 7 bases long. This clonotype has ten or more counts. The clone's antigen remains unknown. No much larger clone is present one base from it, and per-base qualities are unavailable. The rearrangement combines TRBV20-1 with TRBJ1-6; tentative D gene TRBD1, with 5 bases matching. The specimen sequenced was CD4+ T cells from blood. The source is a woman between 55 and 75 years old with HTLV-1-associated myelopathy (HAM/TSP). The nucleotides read TGCAGTGCTAGAGCAGGGACTAATTCACCCCTCCACTTT. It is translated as CSARAGTNSPLHF.